The clone carrying this T cell receptor (beta chain) has only one observation. This sample includes further DNA sequences coding for the same CDR3. The data are from a study of CD8+ T cells in alopecia areata. Germline values: CDR1 SGHRS, CDR2 YFSETQ. The CDR3 has 13 residues. V was pared by 4 bases and J by 3 bases, with 3 bases of the junction left unmatched. Following extraction, RNA underwent reverse transcription to cDNA, which served as the sequencing template. Assay: immunoSEQ multiplex PCR; the TCRdb copy retains only in-frame clones and omits some. Of 150,000 to 200,000 clones listed, 50% to 60% were seen once; the top ten hold about 15%.

The chain links TRBV5-1 to TRBJ2-7, with 8 bases aligning to TRBD1. The sequences come from CD4+ T cells sorted from blood, collected at week 0. The origin of this receptor is a human donor with alopecia areata. The CDR3 here is CASSPDRVYEQYF. CDR3 sequence (DNA): TGCGCCAGCAGCCCGGACAGGGTCTACGAGCAGTACTTC.